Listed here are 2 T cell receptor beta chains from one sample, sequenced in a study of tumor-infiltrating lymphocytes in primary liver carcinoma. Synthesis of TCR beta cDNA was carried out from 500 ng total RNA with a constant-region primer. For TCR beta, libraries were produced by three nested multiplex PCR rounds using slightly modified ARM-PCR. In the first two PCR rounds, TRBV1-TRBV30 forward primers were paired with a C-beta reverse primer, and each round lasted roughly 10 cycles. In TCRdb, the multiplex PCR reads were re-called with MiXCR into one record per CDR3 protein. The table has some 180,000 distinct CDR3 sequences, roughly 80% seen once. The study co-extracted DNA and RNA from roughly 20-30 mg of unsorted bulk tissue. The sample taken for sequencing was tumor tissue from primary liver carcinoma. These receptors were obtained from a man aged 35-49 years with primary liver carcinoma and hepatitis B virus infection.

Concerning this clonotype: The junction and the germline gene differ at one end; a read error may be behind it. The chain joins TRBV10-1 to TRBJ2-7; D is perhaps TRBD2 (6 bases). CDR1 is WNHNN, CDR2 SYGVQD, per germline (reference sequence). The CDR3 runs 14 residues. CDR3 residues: CASSPGGMIYDQYF. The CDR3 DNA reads TGTGCCAGTAGTCCCGGGGGAATGATCTACGATCAGTACTTC.

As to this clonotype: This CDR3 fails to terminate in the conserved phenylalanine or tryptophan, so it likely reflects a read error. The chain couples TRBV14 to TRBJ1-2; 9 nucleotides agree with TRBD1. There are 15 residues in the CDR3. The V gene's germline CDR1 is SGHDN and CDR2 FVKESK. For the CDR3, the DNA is TGTGACAGCAGCCATGAGACAGGGGGTTACTATGGCTACACCATC. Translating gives CDSSHETGGYYGYTI.